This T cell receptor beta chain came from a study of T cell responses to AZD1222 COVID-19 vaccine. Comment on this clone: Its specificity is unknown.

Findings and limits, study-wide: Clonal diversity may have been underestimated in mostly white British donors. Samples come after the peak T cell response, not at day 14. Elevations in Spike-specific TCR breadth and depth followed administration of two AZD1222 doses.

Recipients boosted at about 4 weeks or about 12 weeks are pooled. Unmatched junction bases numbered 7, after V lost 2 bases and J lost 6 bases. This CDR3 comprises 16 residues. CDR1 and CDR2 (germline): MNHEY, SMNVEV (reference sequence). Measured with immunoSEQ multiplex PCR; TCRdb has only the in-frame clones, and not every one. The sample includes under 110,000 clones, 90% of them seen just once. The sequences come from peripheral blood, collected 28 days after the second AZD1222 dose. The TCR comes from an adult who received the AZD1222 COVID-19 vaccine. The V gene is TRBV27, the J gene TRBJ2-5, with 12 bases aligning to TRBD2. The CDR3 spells CASSLGTSGGWKTQYF. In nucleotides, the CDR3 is TGTGCCAGCAGTTTAGGAACTAGCGGGGGGTGGAAGACCCAGTACTTC.